The next 26 T cell receptor beta chains were all read from a single sample in a study of cytomegalovirus exposure and HLA in healthy donors. 13 Jbeta primers and 60 Vbeta primers were used for the PCR. Produced via immunoSEQ multiplex PCR; TCRdb's table is partial and in-frame only. This table has tens of thousands of clones, about 70% appearing once. The specimen was PBMCs. The receptor source for this set is a man aged 35 to 55 in good health and CMV-seropositive.

The J gene is TRBJ1-1, the V gene TRBV1. TRBV1 is shown as a pseudogene. The length of the CDR3 is 16 residues. The CDR3 sequence is CTSSQDLQGLATEAFF. CDR3 nucleotides: TGCACCAGCAGCCAAGATCTTCAGGGACTGGCCACTGAAGCTTTCTTT.

The rearrangement joins TRBV18 to TRBJ1-1; D might be TRBD1 (5 bases). The germline V and J ends were trimmed by 0 bases and 5 bases, with 13 bases remaining between them. The germline V gene has CDR1 KGHSH and CDR2 LQKENI. CDR3 length: 15 amino acids. The CDR3 DNA is TGTGCCAGCTCACCACCCGGACAAGCAGGGACTGAAGCTTTCTTT. Translation gives CASSPPGQAGTEAFF. Looking up the rest from reference TRBV18 and TRBJ1-1 gives the full variable domain: NAGVMQNPRHLVRRRGQEARLRCSPMKGHSHVYWYRQLPEEGLKFMVYLQKENIIDESGMPKERFSAEFPKEGPSILRIQQVVRGDSAAYFCASSPPGQAGTEAFFGQGTRLTVV.

The V call is TRBV19, the J call TRBJ1-4; maybe TRBD1 (5 bases). The CDR3 is 15 residues long. V was pared by 10 bases and J by 6 bases, with 21 bases between. Germline V gives CDR1 LNHDA, CDR2 SQIVND (reference sequence). CDR3 coding DNA: TGTGCCACCCGTCGAGGTGGGGGGTTATATGAAAAACTGTTTTTT. Its translation is CATRRGGGLYEKLFF. The full variable domain, rest sourced from reference TRBV19 and TRBJ1-4, is DGGITQSPKYLFRKEGQNVTLSCEQNLNHDAMYWYRQDPGQGLRLIYYSQIVNDFQKGDIAEGYSVSREKKESFPLTVTSAQKNPTAFYLCATRRGGGLYEKLFFGSGTQLSVL.

The chain is built from TRBV5-1 and TRBJ2-1, with TRBD2 identical over 15 bases. V lost 4 bases to trimming and J lost 9 bases; unmatched junction nucleotides: 11. Germline CDR1 and CDR2: SGHRS and YFSETQ. The CDR3 loop spans 17 amino acids. Here the CDR3 reads CASSPLAGTSGGPEQFF. The CDR3 DNA reads as TGCGCCAGCAGCCCCCTAGCCGGGACTAGCGGGGGGCCTGAGCAGTTCTTC. The full variable domain, completed using reference TRBV5-1 and TRBJ2-1, is KAGVTQTPRYLIKTRGQQVTLSCSPISGHRSVSWYQQTPGQGLQFLFEYFSETQRNKGNFPGRFSGRQFSNSRSEMNVSTLELGDSALYLCASSPLAGTSGGPEQFFGPGTRLTVL.

This chain connects TRBV6-1 to TRBJ1-6, with 7 bases lining up with TRBD1. Germline V CDR1 and CDR2: MNHNS, SASEGT. CDR3 length: 14 amino acids. V dropped 5 bases and J dropped 10; count of bases not matched to a gene: 8. The CDR3 DNA follows: TGTGCCAGCAGTCTACAGGGGAGCGGGTCACCCCTCCACTTT. Its protein product is CASSLQGSGSPLHF.

This clone was detected once. The V and J genes are TRBV27 and TRBJ2-7; the match to TRBD2 covers 8 bases. V lost 5 bases and J lost 1; bases outside the gene matches: 1. The V gene's germline CDR1 is MNHEY and CDR2 SMNVEV (reference sequence). CDR3 length: 13 residues. For the CDR3, the DNA is TGTGCCAGCAGTCCGGGAGGGTCCTACGAGCAGTACTTC. Protein product: CASSPGGSYEQYF.

This clone has just one count. The genes are TRBV7-9 and TRBJ2-7; D possibly corresponds to TRBD1 (5 bases). The CDR3 extends over 13 amino acids. From germline, CDR1 is SEHNR and CDR2 FQNEAQ (reference sequence). With 1 base removed from V and 2 bases from J, the gap between germline ends came to 6 bases. The CDR3 reads CASSLETAYEQYF. The CDR3 nucleotides are TGTGCCAGCAGCTTAGAGACAGCCTACGAGCAGTACTTC.

This chain links TRBV5-1 with TRBJ1-4; 8 bases fit TRBD1. CDR1 and CDR2 (germline): SGHRS, YFSETQ. V was pared by 4 bases and J by 3 bases, with 8 bases of the junction left unmatched. The CDR3 is made up of 16 amino acids. The CDR3 loop reads CASSLDRDGANEKLFF. The CDR3 DNA reads as TGCGCCAGCAGCCTGGACAGGGATGGGGCTAATGAAAAACTGTTTTTT.

There are a few counts of this clone. The V and J genes are TRBV29-1 and TRBJ1-1; D possibly corresponds to TRBD1 (6 bases). Germline lookup yields CDR1 SQVTM and CDR2 ANQGSEA. With 5 bases removed from V and 11 bases from J, the gap between germline ends came to 18 bases. There are 12 residues in the CDR3. The CDR3 sequence: CSVSQGREVAFF. CDR3 coding DNA: TGCAGCGTTTCACAGGGTCGGGAGGTGGCTTTCTTT.

J is TRBJ2-5 and V is TRBV6-5, with D unresolved. V lost 0 bases and J lost 5, with 7 bases in between. This CDR3 spans 13 amino acids. CDR1 is MNHEY and CDR2 is SVGAGI in the germline V gene. CDR3 coding DNA: TGTGCCAGCAGTTACTCGATCGGGGAGACCCAGTACTTC. It is translated as CASSYSIGETQYF.

This clone was counted a few times. The chain links TRBV4-2 to TRBJ2-5, with 13 bases aligning to TRBD2. The J call is uncertain, as TRBJ2-7 better fits the DNA end. In germline, CDR1 is LGHNA, CDR2 YNFKEQ. CDR3 length: 17 amino acids. CDR3 sequence reads: CASSQGGGLAGEYEQYF. DNA of the CDR3: TGTGCCAGCAGCCAAGGGGGCGGACTAGCGGGGGAGTACGAGCAGTACTTC.

This clone was observed a handful of times. The CDR3 protein is CASRRPYRDSLLAGELFF. CDR3 DNA sequence: TGTGCCAGCCGTCGCCCATACCGGGACAGCCTCTTGGCCGGGGAGCTGTTTTTT. V and J are TRBV7-6 and TRBJ2-2; 7 nucleotides agree with TRBD1. V trimming: 8 bases; J trimming: 6 bases; junction bases outside the gene matches: 21. There are 18 residues in the CDR3. Germline V gene sequence: CDR1 SGHVS, CDR2 FNYEAQ.

The chain is built from TRBV25-1 and TRBJ2-5, with 10 bases matching TRBD1. In germline, CDR1 is MGHDK, CDR2 SYGVNS. This CDR3 comprises 13 residues. V was clipped by 2 bases and J by 7 bases; unmatched bases: 1. The CDR3 region has the DNA TGTGCCAGCAGTGAAGGACAGGGGGTGACCCAGTACTTC. Translated: CASSEGQGVTQYF.

The genes are TRBV4-1 and TRBJ1-1; tentative D call: TRBD1 (6 bases). The V and J ends lost 0 bases and 11 bases respectively, with 16 bases between them. The CDR3 has 14 amino acids. The germline CDR1 and CDR2 sequences are MGHRA and YSYEKL. CDR3 loop: CASSQESDRWDAFF. CDR3 nucleotides: TGCGCCAGCAGCCAAGAAAGCGACAGGTGGGACGCTTTCTTT.

There are a few counts of this clone. The chain combines TRBV5-1 with TRBJ2-3, with 7 nucleotides matching TRBD1. The germline CDR1 and CDR2 sequences are SGHRS and YFSETQ. The CDR3 contains 15 residues. Trimming at V came to 0 bases and at J to 5 bases, leaving 6 bases not matched to a gene. The CDR3 protein is CASSLGTGVVDTQYF. The CDR3 DNA reads as TGCGCCAGCAGCTTGGGGACAGGTGTGGTAGATACGCAGTATTTT.

The chain employs TRBV6-4 and TRBJ2-5; possible D gene TRBD2, 6 bases. Germline V gene data show CDR1 as MRHNA and CDR2 as SNTAGT. The CDR3 extends over 14 amino acids. V dropped 7 bases and J dropped 5 bases, with 17 bases sitting between them. CDR3 amino acids: CASTRLVRDETQYF. CDR3 DNA sequence: TGTGCCAGCACCCGACTAGTGCGTGATGAGACCCAGTACTTC.

This rearrangement joins TRBV18 to TRBJ1-4, with D hard to call. There are 17 residues in the CDR3. The germline V gene has CDR1 KGHSH and CDR2 LQKENI. Trimming took off 3 bases at V and 0 bases at J, with 14 bases between the two ends. The CDR3 DNA is TGTGCCAGCTCACCTTTTACTAGTGGCGCAACTAATGAAAAACTGTTTTTT. It translates to CASSPFTSGATNEKLFF.

The J gene is TRBJ2-7, the V gene TRBV29-1, with a weak D call TRBD2 (6 bases). The length of the CDR3 is 16 residues. Germline V gene data show CDR1 as SQVTM and CDR2 as ANQGSEA. V shed 4 bases and J shed 7 bases, with 26 bases lying between them. The CDR3 nucleotides read TGCAGCGTTGGGGCCCGCTTGGGGGGAGAGAGGAGGGAGCAGTACTTC. This codes for CSVGARLGGERREQYF.

The chain is built from TRBV27 and TRBJ1-6; D is ambiguous. The CDR3 has 14 amino acids. Between the trimmed V and J ends, which lost 2 bases and 5 bases, there was a span of 7 bases. Germline CDR1 and CDR2: MNHEY and SMNVEV (reference sequence). Here the CDR3 reads CASSLQVDNSPLHF. Written as DNA, the CDR3 is TGTGCCAGCAGTTTACAGGTTGATAATTCACCCCTCCACTTT.

This sequence joins TRBV7-2 and TRBJ1-2, with D perhaps TRBD1 (5 bases). Germline values: CDR1 SGHTA, CDR2 FQGNSA. This CDR3 contains 13 residues. With 5 bases removed from V and 6 bases from J, the gap between germline ends came to 13 bases. DNA for the CDR3: TGTGCCAGCAGCCCTTCCAGGGAAGATGGCTACACCTTC. It translates to CASSPSREDGYTF.

This clone was counted only a few times. The J gene is TRBJ2-1, the V gene TRBV9, with TRBD2 matching 9 bases. Trimming at V came to 2 bases and at J to 4 bases, leaving 7 bases not matched to a gene. The CDR3 spans 16 residues. The germline V gene encodes CDR1 SGDLS and CDR2 YYNGEE. This CDR3 reads CASSVNSGGPYNEQFF. The DNA for the CDR3 is TGTGCCAGCAGCGTTAATAGCGGGGGACCGTACAATGAGCAGTTCTTC. Full variable domain (outside the CDR3, taken from reference TRBV9 and TRBJ2-1): DSGVTQTPKHLITATGQRVTLRCSPRSGDLSVYWYQQSLDQGLQFLIQYYNGEERAKGNILERFSAQQFPDLHSELNLSSLELGDSALYFCASSVNSGGPYNEQFFGPGTRLTVL.

The rearrangement uses TRBV10-3 and TRBJ2-1; 13 nucleotides agree with TRBD2. Germline V gives CDR1 ENHRY, CDR2 SYGVKD. After removal of 10 bases from V and 7 bases from J, the junction contained 7 bases not matched to a gene. There are 14 residues in the CDR3. As DNA, the CDR3 is TGTGCCACCACCCCGGGACTAGCGGGGAATGAGCAGTTCTTC. Translated: CATTPGLAGNEQFF.

The chain joins TRBV2 to TRBJ2-1, with D maybe TRBD2 (6 bases). V shed 7 bases and J shed 8 bases, with 18 bases lying between them. Germline loops: CDR1 SNHLY, CDR2 FYNNEI. This CDR3 is built from 14 residues. The CDR3 loop reads CASKLGGGLDEQFF. In DNA form, the CDR3 reads TGTGCCAGCAAACTCGGGGGAGGTTTGGATGAGCAGTTCTTC.

The chain carries TRBV6-1 and TRBJ2-2; 13 bases are a match to TRBD2. This CDR3 has 16 residues. Germline CDR1 MNHNS, CDR2 SASEGT. J was trimmed by 8 bases and V by 1 base; bases with no gene match: 4. Here the CDR3 reads CASSEVSGLAGGELFF. CDR3 nucleotide sequence: TGTGCCAGCAGTGAAGTCTCGGGACTAGCGGGGGGGGAGCTGTTTTTT.

This chain connects TRBV18 to TRBJ1-1, with 12 positions matching TRBD1. CDR3 length equals 15 residues. Germline CDR1 reads KGHSH; CDR2 reads LQKENI. V lost 3 bases, J lost 2 bases, and 1 base stayed unmatched. The CDR3 DNA follows: TGTGCCAGCTCACCGGGGACAGGGGGCAACACTGAAGCTTTCTTT. It encodes CASSPGTGGNTEAFF.

This chain links TRBV30 with TRBJ1-1; 8 bases match TRBD1. The CDR3 extends over 14 amino acids. Germline V gene sequence: CDR1 GTSNPN, CDR2 SVGIG (reference sequence). Trimming took 5 bases from V and 2 from J; bases not matched to a gene: 7. The CDR3 region is CAWDRGPPNTEAFF. CDR3 sequence (DNA): TGTGCCTGGGACAGGGGACCCCCAAACACTGAAGCTTTCTTT. Together with reference TRBV30 and TRBJ1-1, the CDR3 gives the full variable domain: SQTIHQWPATLVQPVGSPLSLECTVEGTSNPNLYWYRQAAGRGLQLLFYSVGIGQISSEVPQNLSASRPQDRQFILSSKKLLLSDSGFYLCAWDRGPPNTEAFFGQGTRLTVV.